The clone carrying this T cell receptor (beta chain) was seen many times. No antigen is known for it. The sample comes from a study of metastatic and nonmetastatic thyroid tumors. The overall study: Malignant thyroid and benign thyroid patients provided blood and tumor or nodule tissue whose repertoires were compared. Findings and limits, study-wide: Benign nodules were reported to have significantly lower TCR beta diversity than malignant thyroid tumors, in blood and tumor.

Authors' data handling: Differences in CDR3 between clinicopathological groups were drawn on to build a classifier intended to discriminate distant-metastatic papillary thyroid cancer patients. MiXCR was used by TCRdb to re-call the PCR reads. The V and J calls here are based on TCRdb, not the publication. The sample shows roughly 58,000 clones, less than 5% of them seen only once. There are 16 residues in the CDR3. The junction had 5 bases not matched to a gene; V was cut back by 4 bases and J by 0 bases. Germline-derived CDR1 and CDR2 are SGHAT and FQDESV (reference sequence). Patients underwent thyroid surgery, and none had received any treatment before it.

J is TRBJ2-1 and V is TRBV11-1, with 8 bases aligning to TRBD2. The sequence was collected from a female donor with papillary thyroid cancer or a benign thyroid nodule (not recorded which). Some clones in this sample may be carry-over from other donors' samples. Sequencing input: blood. The CDR3, as DNA: TGTGCCAGCAGCTCGATTAGCGGGATCTCCTACAATGAGCAGTTCTTC. This translates into CASSSISGISYNEQFF.